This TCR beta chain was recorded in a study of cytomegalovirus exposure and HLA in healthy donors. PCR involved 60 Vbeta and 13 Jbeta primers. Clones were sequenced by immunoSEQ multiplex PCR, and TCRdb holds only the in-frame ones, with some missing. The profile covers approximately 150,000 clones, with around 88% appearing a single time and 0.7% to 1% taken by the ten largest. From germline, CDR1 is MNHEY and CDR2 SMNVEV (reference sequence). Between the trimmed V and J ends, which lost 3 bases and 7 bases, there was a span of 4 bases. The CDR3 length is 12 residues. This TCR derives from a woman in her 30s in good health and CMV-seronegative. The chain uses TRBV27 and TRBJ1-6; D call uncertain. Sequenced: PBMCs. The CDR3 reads CASSFFNSPLHF. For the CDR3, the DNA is TGTGCCAGCAGTTTCTTCAATTCACCCCTCCACTTT.